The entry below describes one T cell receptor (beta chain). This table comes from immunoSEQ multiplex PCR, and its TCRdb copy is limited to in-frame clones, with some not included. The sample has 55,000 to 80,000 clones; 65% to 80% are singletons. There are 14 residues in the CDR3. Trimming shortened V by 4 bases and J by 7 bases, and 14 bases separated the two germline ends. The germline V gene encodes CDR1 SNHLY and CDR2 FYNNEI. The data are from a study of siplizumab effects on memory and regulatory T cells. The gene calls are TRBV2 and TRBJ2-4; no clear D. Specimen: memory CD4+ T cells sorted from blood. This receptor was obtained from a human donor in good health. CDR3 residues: CASSVLVGTNIQYF. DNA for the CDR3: TGTGCCAGCAGTGTCTTGGTCGGCACCAACATTCAGTACTTC. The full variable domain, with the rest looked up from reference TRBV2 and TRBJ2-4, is EPEVTQTPSHQVTQMGQEVILRCVPISNHLYFYWYRQILGQKVEFLVSFYNNEISEKSEIFDDQFSVERPDGSNFTLKIRSTKLEDSAMYFCASSVLVGTNIQYFGAGTRLSVL.